The present T cell receptor (beta chain) was sequenced within a study of glioma-infiltrating T cells. Study-level findings and limits: Non-neoplastic patients had below-expected tissue-blood divergence, while all gliomas exceeded expectation. CDR3 overlap between tissue and blood was very small.

Many counts were recorded for this clonotype. Its antigen is currently unknown. TCR alpha and beta CDR3 regions were amplified from RNA using iRepertoire nested multiplex PCR. For one-step reverse transcription and amplification, roughly 95-450 ng of tissue mRNA or PBMC total RNA was used. TCRdb used MiXCR to reprocess the multiplex PCR reads, holding one entry per CDR3 protein. This sample has around 190,000 distinct CDR3 sequences, with 30% to 40% found just once. The TCR was taken from a human donor with low-grade glioma or glioblastoma, undergoing nonglioma brain surgery, or in good health (not recorded which). Specimen: glioma tissue, nonneoplastic brain tissue, or PBMCs (not recorded which).

Here the CDR3 DNA reads TGTGCCAGTAGTATAGTAGACAGGGCGGCTGGCTACACCTTC. Encoded protein: CASSIVDRAAGYTF. J is TRBJ1-2 and V is TRBV19, with 7 bases fitting TRBD1. With 1 base clipped from V and 7 bases from J, the junction kept 6 bases outside the gene matches. Germline-derived CDR1 and CDR2 are LNHDA and SQIVND (reference sequence). CDR3 length equals 14 residues.